Shown below are 28 T cell receptor beta chains from a single sample sequenced in a study of T-cell reconstitution after alpha-beta-depleted transplantation in children. The authors prepared the TCRbeta library with unique molecular identifiers. TCRdb called the PCR reads again in MiXCR, with one record for every CDR3 protein. The data hold about 310,000 distinct CDR3 sequences, with about a quarter observed a single time. The source was PBMCs, mostly from graft donor cells, collected 180 days after TCRalphabeta/CD19-depleted stem cell transplant. The source of these receptors is a male patient younger than 18 who had a stem cell transplant for acute lymphoblastic leukemia, so the T cells may come from the graft donor.

This clonotype showed up just a few times. J is TRBJ2-3 and V is TRBV7-2; 9 bases align to TRBD2. The J segment lost 5 bases and the V segment lost 5 bases, leaving 11 bases of the junction unmatched. The germline gives CDR1 SGHTA, CDR2 FQGNSA. The CDR3 length is 16 residues. CDR3 sequence: CASSPGLALEEDTQYF. CDR3 DNA: TGTGCCAGCAGCCCCGGACTAGCGCTGGAGGAAGATACGCAGTATTTT.

This sequence joins TRBV6-1 and TRBJ2-7, with 11 bases identical to TRBD2. The CDR3 loop spans 15 amino acids. Germline CDR1 MNHNS, CDR2 SASEGT. V was pared by 6 bases and J by 2 bases, with 6 bases of the junction left unmatched. As DNA, the CDR3 is TGTGCCAGCAGCCCGACTAGCGGGATACCCTACGAGCAGTACTTC. This encodes CASSPTSGIPYEQYF.

This clonotype has a count of ten or more. The chain recombines TRBV12-3 or TRBV12-4 with TRBJ2-1; tentative D call: TRBD2 (7 bases). This CDR3 has 16 amino acids. Trimming removed 5 bases at V and 0 bases at J, with 14 bases between. For the CDR3, the DNA is TGTGCCAGCAGTCTGAGGGGGGGTAGCTCCTACAATGAGCAGTTCTTC. It codes for CASSLRGGSSYNEQFF.

The chain combines TRBV27 with TRBJ2-7; D unclear. Trimming removed 2 bases at V and 2 bases at J, with 7 bases between. CDR1 is MNHEY and CDR2 is SMNVEV in the germline V gene (reference sequence). The length of the CDR3 is 13 residues. The chain's CDR3 is CASSLRYPYEQYF. In DNA, the CDR3 is TGTGCCAGCAGTTTAAGGTACCCCTACGAGCAGTACTTC.

This clonotype has only a few counts. The V call is TRBV5-1, the J call TRBJ2-5; no reliable D call. The V end lost 4 bases, the J end lost 7 bases, and 11 bases lay between the germline ends. This CDR3 has 12 residues. Germline lookup yields CDR1 SGHRS and CDR2 YFSETQ. This chain's CDR3 is CASSLSPGTQYF. CDR3 DNA: TGCGCCAGCAGCCTATCGCCGGGGACCCAGTACTTC.

The chain couples TRBV18 to TRBJ2-2; no definite D call. V lost 0 bases to trimming and J lost 2 bases, with 7 bases between them. The length of the CDR3 is 15 residues. Looked up from germline, CDR1 is KGHSH and CDR2 is LQKENI. The CDR3 DNA sequence: TGTGCCAGCTCACCACCGGCCCTAAACACCGGGGAGCTGTTTTTT. Protein: CASSPPALNTGELFF. Using reference TRBV18 and TRBJ2-2 for the parts outside the CDR3, the full variable domain is NAGVMQNPRHLVRRRGQEARLRCSPMKGHSHVYWYRQLPEEGLKFMVYLQKENIIDESGMPKERFSAEFPKEGPSILRIQQVVRGDSAAYFCASSPPALNTGELFFGEGSRLTVL.

The chain carries TRBV11-2 and TRBJ2-6; D might be TRBD2 (5 bases). The germline CDR1 and CDR2 sequences are SGHAT and FQNNGV. Trimming pared 5 bases from V and 7 bases from J, leaving 12 bases between. This CDR3 comprises 14 residues. Here the CDR3 DNA reads TGTGCCAGCAGCCCGAGGACTTACGCCAACGTCCTGACTTTC. It is translated as CASSPRTYANVLTF.

This clonotype was seen a handful of times. The V and J genes are TRBV7-9 and TRBJ2-2, with D unresolved. The V gene lost 8 bases and the J gene lost 8 bases, with 9 bases spanning the gap. Germline lookup yields CDR1 SEHNR and CDR2 FQNEAQ (reference sequence). This CDR3 has 11 amino acids. The CDR3 DNA follows: TGTGCCAGCGCGGTAATGGGGGAGCTGTTTTTT. Its protein product is CASAVMGELFF.

J is TRBJ2-2 and V is TRBV7-9; tentatively, D is TRBD1 or TRBD2 (6 bases each). The CDR3 sequence is 16 residues long. The germline V and J ends were trimmed by 3 bases and 2 bases, with 13 bases remaining between them. Germline V gene sequence: CDR1 SEHNR, CDR2 FQNEAQ (reference sequence). The CDR3 reads CASSFPGALNTGELFF. DNA of the CDR3: TGTGCCAGCAGCTTTCCGGGGGCCCTTAACACCGGGGAGCTGTTTTTT. Full variable domain (remainder filled in from reference TRBV7-9 and TRBJ2-2): DTGVSQNPRHKITKRGQNVTFRCDPISEHNRLYWYRQTLGQGPEFLTYFQNEAQLEKSRLLSDRFSAERPKGSFSTLEIQRTEQGDSAMYLCASSFPGALNTGELFFGEGSRLTVL.

This chain's CDR3 is CASSFDGAEAFF. The CDR3 DNA reads TGTGCCAGCAGCTTCGACGGGGCTGAAGCTTTCTTT. The V call is TRBV7-9, the J call TRBJ1-1; D call uncertain. Germline CDR1 reads SEHNR; CDR2 reads FQNEAQ (reference sequence). V was cut by 3 bases and J by 6 bases, with 8 bases left in between. CDR3 length: 12 residues.

This clonotype was detected only a few times. V and J are TRBV7-2 and TRBJ2-7; 7 positions agree with TRBD2. CDR1 is SGHTA, CDR2 FQGNSA, per germline. This CDR3 has 14 amino acids. V lost 2 bases, J lost 2 bases, and 3 bases stayed unmatched. The CDR3 here is CASSLKRGTYEQYF. CDR3 nucleotide sequence: TGTGCCAGCAGCTTAAAGCGGGGAACCTACGAGCAGTACTTC.

The rearrangement uses TRBV6-2 or TRBV6-3 and TRBJ2-7, with D possibly matching TRBD2 (6 bases). The CDR3 loop spans 18 amino acids. The V end was cut by 1 base, the J end by 3 bases, with 22 bases between. Germline CDR1 reads MNHEY; CDR2 reads SVGEGT. In DNA form, the CDR3 reads TGTGCCAGCAGTTACTGGGCGGGAAGTAGTTTCCTTCTCTACGAGCAGTACTTC. Amino acids: CASSYWAGSSFLLYEQYF.

This clonotype was observed a handful of times. This sequence joins TRBV5-1 and TRBJ1-6, with a possible D match to TRBD1 (6 bases). The germline V gene encodes CDR1 SGHRS and CDR2 YFSETQ. Trimming left V 0 bases short and J 0 bases short, with 13 bases between. The CDR3 extends over 18 amino acids. The CDR3 DNA sequence: TGCGCCAGCAGCTTGGGACCGGGACACCTCTCCTATAATTCACCCCTCCACTTT. Translated: CASSLGPGHLSYNSPLHF.

The V gene is TRBV25-1, the J gene TRBJ2-5; a possible D gene is TRBD2 (6 bases). The CDR3 loop spans 15 amino acids. V gave up 3 bases and J gave up 5 bases, with 16 bases separating them. The germline CDR1 and CDR2 sequences are MGHDK and SYGVNS. Here the CDR3 DNA reads TGTGCCAGCAGTGAGCAAAGCGGGTTCGGGGAGACCCAGTACTTC. It encodes CASSEQSGFGETQYF.

This clonotype was found a few times. The rearrangement joins TRBV4-1 to TRBJ2-1; D is possibly TRBD2 (6 bases). The CDR3 extends over 14 amino acids. Germline CDR1 is MGHRA and CDR2 is YSYEKL. V dropped 1 base and J dropped 2 bases, with 6 bases sitting between them. The CDR3: CASSQGLAYNEQFF. The CDR3 nucleotides read TGCGCCAGCAGCCAAGGACTAGCCTACAATGAGCAGTTCTTC.

The chain links TRBV7-2 to TRBJ2-2, with 10 nucleotides matching TRBD2. The germline gives CDR1 SGHTA, CDR2 FQGNSA. The CDR3 sequence is 16 residues long. Germline trimming cut 6 bases from V and 4 bases from J; bases unmatched to any gene: 8. In nucleotides, the CDR3 is TGTGCCAGCAGATACTACTCTAGCGGGAGCACCGGGGAGCTGTTTTTT. Protein: CASRYYSSGSTGELFF. The whole variable domain, remainder taken from reference TRBV7-2 and TRBJ2-2, is GAGVSQSPSNKVTEKGKDVELRCDPISGHTALYWYRQSLGQGLEFLIYFQGNSAPDKSGLPSDRFSAERTGGSVSTLTIQRTQQEDSAVYLCASRYYSSGSTGELFFGEGSRLTVL.

This clonotype was recorded at least ten times. The chain uses TRBV18 and TRBJ2-7; D remains ambiguous. V lost 4 bases, J lost 5 bases, and 6 bases lay in between. CDR3 length: 11 amino acids. The germline gives CDR1 KGHSH, CDR2 LQKENI. CDR3 amino acids: CASSLDHEQYF. The CDR3 nucleotides read TGTGCCAGCTCACTGGACCACGAGCAGTACTTC.

This rearrangement joins TRBV6-5 to TRBJ1-5; the match to TRBD1 covers 7 bases. Germline V CDR1 and CDR2: MNHEY, SVGAGI. This CDR3 region has 14 residues. The V gene end was trimmed by 0 bases and the J gene end by 5 bases; junction bases not matched to a gene: 1. This CDR3 is CASSYSGQHQPQHF. The CDR3 DNA reads as TGTGCCAGCAGTTACTCGGGACAGCATCAGCCCCAGCATTTT.

This chain uses TRBV11-2 with TRBJ2-7; 7 bases are a match to TRBD1. J lost 3 bases, V lost 5 bases, and 13 bases had no gene match. Per germline, CDR1 SGHAT and CDR2 FQNNGV. CDR3 length equals 16 residues. The CDR3 coding sequence is TGTGCCAGCAGCGAAACAGGGGTCAGCCAGGTCTACGAGCAGTACTTC. It is translated as CASSETGVSQVYEQYF.

This clonotype was observed a few times. The rearrangement joins TRBV5-1 to TRBJ2-2; tentative D call: TRBD2 (6 bases). The germline V and J ends were trimmed by 1 base and 0 bases, with 13 bases remaining between them. In germline, CDR1 is SGHRS, CDR2 YFSETQ. CDR3 length equals 17 residues. CDR3 protein: CASSLSTSWPNTGELFF. CDR3 bases: TGCGCCAGCAGCTTGTCTACTAGCTGGCCGAACACCGGGGAGCTGTTTTTT.

In this sample, this clonotype turned up a few times. V is TRBV10-2 and J is TRBJ2-5; no firm D call. Germline V lookup: CDR1 WSHSY, CDR2 SAAADI. This CDR3 comprises 10 residues. V lost 6 bases to trimming and J lost 3 bases, with 2 bases between them. The CDR3 bases are TGCGCCAGCAGAGAAGAGACCCAGTACTTC. It codes for CASREETQYF.

The table lists this clonotype with a few counts. The rearrangement uses TRBV5-1 and TRBJ2-7; TRBD1 matches at 8 bases. The CDR3 contains 21 residues. The germline gives CDR1 SGHRS, CDR2 YFSETQ. Losses at the gene ends were 2 bases for V and 6 bases for J; bases not matched to a gene: 28. The chain's CDR3 is CASSLSPVDIGLRTGGREQYF. DNA of the CDR3: TGCGCCAGCAGCTTATCTCCCGTGGATATTGGGCTTCGAACAGGGGGTCGCGAGCAGTACTTC.

This chain joins TRBV20-1 and TRBJ2-7, with 7 bases fitting TRBD2. J lost 3 bases, V lost 2 bases, and 16 bases had no gene match. Germline V lookup: CDR1 DFQATT, CDR2 SNEGSKA (reference sequence). The length of the CDR3 is 17 residues. The CDR3 bases are TGCAGTGCTAGACGCCCTGGTGTGGCTAGCGGACTCTACGAGCAGTACTTC. Its protein product is CSARRPGVASGLYEQYF.

The rearrangement joins TRBV7-3 to TRBJ2-1; TRBD2 agrees at 14 bases. The CDR3 covers 16 residues. The V gene's germline CDR1 is SGHTA and CDR2 FQGTGA. The ends lost 5 bases at V and 9 bases at J; junction bases unmatched: 9. In DNA, the CDR3 is TGTGCCAGCAGCCCACCGGGACTAGCGGGAGTAGGTGAGCAGTTCTTC. This gives the protein CASSPPGLAGVGEQFF.

This clonotype has just a few counts. J is TRBJ2-3 and V is TRBV7-9; 8 positions match TRBD2. V gave up 9 bases and J gave up 1 base; unmatched junction bases: 6. CDR3 length equals 14 residues. Per germline, CDR1 SEHNR and CDR2 FQNEAQ (reference sequence). CDR3 sequence: CASLLAGRTDTQYF. In DNA form, the CDR3 reads TGTGCCAGTCTCTTAGCGGGACGCACAGATACGCAGTATTTT.

The J gene is TRBJ2-1, the V gene TRBV12-3 or TRBV12-4; 10 bases fit TRBD2. CDR3 length: 15 residues. With V trimmed by 6 bases and J by 4 bases, 6 bases remained unmatched. CDR3 protein: CASSQTSGFYNEQFF. The CDR3 DNA follows: TGTGCCAGCAGCCAGACTAGCGGGTTTTACAATGAGCAGTTCTTC.

V is TRBV3-1 and J is TRBJ2-7; no clear D. The CDR3 spans 13 residues. Trimming shortened V by 2 bases and J by 0 bases, and 5 bases separated the two germline ends. Germline V gives CDR1 LGHDT, CDR2 YNNKEL (reference sequence). CDR3 loop: CASSQRSSYEQYF. CDR3 DNA: TGTGCCAGCAGCCAAAGGAGCTCCTACGAGCAGTACTTC.

This clonotype showed up many times. The rearrangement uses TRBV5-1 and TRBJ1-1; a weak D match, TRBD1 (5 bases). This CDR3 is 13 amino acids long. V lost 6 bases and J 1 base, leaving 10 bases between the germline ends. CDR1 and CDR2 from the germline V gene are SGHRS and YFSETQ. CDR3 sequence reads: CASTLGRNTEAFF. CDR3 in DNA: TGCGCCAGCACCCTGGGGCGGAACACTGAAGCTTTCTTT.